These 16 T cell receptor beta chains were sequenced from one sample in a study of shared clonotypes between healthy human individuals (dated by TCRdb to about 2020). The library was obtained by the immunoSEQ multiplex PCR assay. The table was pulled from immuneACCESS by TCRdb, which kept in-frame rearrangements only. Such tables lose some clones; where checked, under half of the loss comes from unresolved V genes, and the rest has no known cause. The sample has 2 million to 2.5 million clones on record, just under 95% of them singletons. About 0.41% of the sample rests with the top ten. Sequencing was performed on naive CD4+ T cells from PBMCs. The cell subset or site label for this specimen denotes: CD45RA+ positively selected. The receptors originated from a man younger than 35 in good health. Some clones in this sample may be carry-over from other donors' samples.

The CDR3 bases are TGCGCCAGCAGCTGGGACAGGTTTGGCGAGCAGTACTTC. This gives the protein CASSWDRFGEQYF. The chain is built from TRBV5-1 and TRBJ2-7; TRBD1 matches at 8 bases. Germline trimming cut 3 bases from V and 6 bases from J; bases unmatched to any gene: 5. Germline CDR1 and CDR2: SGHRS and YFSETQ. This CDR3 has 13 amino acids.

This chain links TRBV5-5 with TRBJ1-2; D is ambiguous. This CDR3 region has 11 residues. V dropped 1 base and J dropped 8 bases, with 6 bases sitting between them. The germline CDR1 and CDR2 sequences are SGHKS and YYEKEE (reference sequence). The CDR3 sequence: CASSLINGYTF. The CDR3 DNA reads TGTGCCAGCAGCTTGATCAACGGCTACACCTTC.

The rearrangement uses TRBV5-1 and TRBJ2-3; 7 bases are shared with TRBD1. J was trimmed by 4 bases and V by 0 bases; bases with no gene match: 8. Germline V gene lookup returns CDR1 SGHRS and CDR2 YFSETQ. The CDR3 is 16 residues long. The CDR3 DNA sequence: TGCGCCAGCAGCTTGGAAGGGGGCGGAGCGGCAGATACGCAGTATTTT. Translating it yields CASSLEGGGAADTQYF.

This chain connects TRBV9 to TRBJ1-5; no reliable D call. The germline V gene encodes CDR1 SGDLS and CDR2 YYNGEE. The ends were cut back, 3 bases at V and 0 bases at J, with 4 bases in the middle. This CDR3 comprises 13 residues. The CDR3 DNA sequence: TGTGCCAGCAGCGCGTATAGCAATCAGCCCCAGCATTTT. Translated, it gives CASSAYSNQPQHF.

This sequence joins TRBV7-8 and TRBJ1-4; D remains unclear. The CDR3 contains 15 residues. Germline CDR1 is SGHVS and CDR2 is FQNEAQ. Between the trimmed V and J ends, which lost 2 bases and 4 bases, there was a span of 11 bases. CDR3 in DNA: TGTGCCAGCAGCTTAAAGAGACAACTTAATGAAAAACTGTTTTTT. Its translation: CASSLKRQLNEKLFF.

The chain couples TRBV5-1 to TRBJ1-2; a possible D gene is TRBD1 (6 bases). The V gene lost 4 bases and the J gene lost 4 bases, with 17 bases spanning the gap. The CDR3 length is 15 residues. Per the germline V gene, CDR1 is SGHRS and CDR2 is YFSETQ. CDR3 region: CASSPAGVSGYGYTF. The DNA of the CDR3 is TGCGCCAGCAGCCCGGCAGGGGTCTCGGGCTATGGCTACACCTTC.

The rearrangement links TRBV6-5 to TRBJ2-1; possible D gene TRBD1, 6 bases. Between the trimmed V and J ends, which lost 4 bases and 4 bases, there was a span of 11 bases. The CDR3 runs 14 residues. Looked up from germline, CDR1 is MNHEY and CDR2 is SVGAGI. The CDR3 DNA follows: TGTGCCAGCAGTTCAGCAAGGGGGTACAATGAGCAGTTCTTC. This translates into CASSSARGYNEQFF.

This clone was counted between two and nine times. The chain joins TRBV10-2 to TRBJ1-1, with D hard to call. The germline V gene has CDR1 WSHSY and CDR2 SAAADI. V was shortened by 5 bases and J by 2 bases, with 12 bases between the two germline ends. The CDR3 runs 14 residues. The DNA for the CDR3 is TGCGCCAGCAGTTCGCCGTCAGGAAACACTGAAGCTTTCTTT. It codes for CASSSPSGNTEAFF.

In DNA, the CDR3 is TGTGCCAGCAGCCAAAACCGGGGTAACATTCAGTACTTC. This translates into CASSQNRGNIQYF. The V gene is TRBV7-3, the J gene TRBJ2-4, with TRBD2 as a possible D gene (5 bases). The CDR3 sequence is 13 residues long. Germline CDR1 is SGHTA and CDR2 is FQGTGA. V was trimmed by 5 bases and J by 7 bases, leaving 12 bases between them.

In DNA, the CDR3 is TGTGCCAGCAGCGAGACAGGGAAAACCGGGGAGCTGTTTTTT. This encodes CASSETGKTGELFF. The genes are TRBV5-4 and TRBJ2-2; the match to TRBD1 covers 7 bases. Germline values: CDR1 SGHNT, CDR2 YYREEE (reference sequence). CDR3 length equals 14 residues. J lost 5 bases, V lost 4 bases, and 5 bases had no gene match.

The chain couples TRBV6-1 to TRBJ2-7; possibly TRBD1 for D (6 bases). V was clipped by 10 bases and J by 7 bases, with 20 bases between them. CDR1 and CDR2 (germline): MNHNS, SASEGT. The CDR3 sequence is 13 residues long. Written as DNA, the CDR3 is TGTGCCACCCGGGACCCAGGGGACCGGGAGCAGTACTTC. Translated: CATRDPGDREQYF.

This rearrangement joins TRBV5-1 to TRBJ2-3; 7 bases are shared with TRBD1. The CDR3 is 15 residues long. The germline V gene encodes CDR1 SGHRS and CDR2 YFSETQ. Germline trimming cut 0 bases from V and 4 bases from J; bases unmatched to any gene: 5. The CDR3 nucleotides are TGCGCCAGCAGCTTGGAGTCCACAGGGGCAGATACGCAGTATTTT. Its translation: CASSLESTGADTQYF. The whole variable domain, remainder taken from reference TRBV5-1 and TRBJ2-3, is KAGVTQTPRYLIKTRGQQVTLSCSPISGHRSVSWYQQTPGQGLQFLFEYFSETQRNKGNFPGRFSGRQFSNSRSEMNVSTLELGDSALYLCASSLESTGADTQYFGPGTRLTVL.

This clone occurred a few times. This chain links TRBV18 with TRBJ1-2; D is perhaps TRBD1 (6 bases). The V gene lost 2 bases and the J gene lost 6 bases, with 19 bases spanning the gap. The CDR3 extends over 16 amino acids. The germline V gene has CDR1 KGHSH and CDR2 LQKENI. The chain's CDR3 is CASSPKDQPGDNGYTF. The CDR3 DNA sequence: TGTGCCAGCTCACCAAAAGATCAACCAGGGGATAATGGCTACACCTTC.

This chain joins TRBV6-1 and TRBJ2-2; maybe TRBD2 (5 bases). Germline loops: CDR1 MNHNS, CDR2 SASEGT. Deletions cut 8 bases from V and 1 base from J, with 8 bases between. CDR3 length: 13 amino acids. The CDR3 is CASRRENTGELFF. DNA for the CDR3: TGTGCCAGCCGACGGGAGAACACCGGGGAGCTGTTTTTT.

The chain links TRBV5-1 to TRBJ1-3, with 9 bases matching TRBD1. Per germline, CDR1 SGHRS and CDR2 YFSETQ. This CDR3 is built from 16 residues. The trim removed 1 base at V and 4 bases at J, leaving 6 bases unmatched. The CDR3 DNA sequence: TGCGCCAGCAGCTTGTGGACAGGGGCTTCCGGAAACACCATATATTTT. Its translation is CASSLWTGASGNTIYF. Supplemented by reference TRBV5-1 and TRBJ1-3, the full variable domain reads KAGVTQTPRYLIKTRGQQVTLSCSPISGHRSVSWYQQTPGQGLQFLFEYFSETQRNKGNFPGRFSGRQFSNSRSEMNVSTLELGDSALYLCASSLWTGASGNTIYFGEGSWLTVV.

V gene TRBV18 combines with J gene TRBJ1-3; no firm D call. Germline-derived CDR1 and CDR2 are KGHSH and LQKENI. V was trimmed by 0 bases and J by 3 bases, leaving 12 bases between them. There are 16 residues in the CDR3. CDR3 loop: CASSPPGTAYGNTIYF. DNA for the CDR3: TGTGCCAGCTCACCACCGGGTACGGCATATGGAAACACCATATATTTT.